The sequence of this T cell receptor (beta chain) was determined in a study of technical replicates of blood from a handful of donors. This CDR3 has 12 amino acids. With V trimmed by 5 bases and J by 14 bases, 9 bases remained unmatched. CDR1 LNHDA and CDR2 SQIVND come from the germline V gene (reference sequence). The repertoire was sequenced with immunoSEQ multiplex PCR; TCRdb's copy has only in-frame clones and lacks some. The profile covers under 95,000 clones, with roughly 94% appearing a single time and approximately 0.25% taken by the ten largest. This clonotype was obtained from a human donor in good health. The material sequenced was T cells isolated from PBMCs. The rearrangement links TRBV19 to TRBJ2-1; 7 bases agree with TRBD1. In DNA form, the CDR3 reads TGTGCCAGTAGTCCAACAGGGGCCAAAGAGTTCTTC. It specifies CASSPTGAKEFF.